The 29 T cell receptor beta chains presented below share a single source sample, sequenced in a study of T cells in Graves' hyperthyroidism and ophthalmopathy. Template material for amplifying TCR beta CDR3 regions consisted of RNA transcripts. A set of HTBI primers served as the primers for a first-round RT-PCR of the TCR CDR3. Each CDR3 protein is one row after TCRdb ran MiXCR on the multiplex PCR reads. The repertoire holds approximately 400,000 distinct CDR3 sequences, with approximately 15% as singletons. Sequencing used blood. Receptors were obtained from a woman younger than 35 with Graves' hyperthyroidism.

The chain couples TRBV6-1 to TRBJ2-2; 13 bases are shared with TRBD2. V trimming: 6 bases; J trimming: 5 bases; junction bases outside the gene matches: 9. CDR1 is MNHNS and CDR2 is SASEGT in the germline V gene. The length of the CDR3 is 17 residues. The CDR3, as DNA: TGTGCCAGCAGGCCGGGACTAGCGGGGACGGGTACCGGGGAGCTGTTTTTT. It encodes CASRPGLAGTGTGELFF.

This clonotype was detected ten times or more. The chain carries TRBV12-3 or TRBV12-4 and TRBJ1-5; D gene uncertain. The CDR3 length is 19 residues. V lost 7 bases and J 0 bases, leaving 25 bases between the germline ends. The CDR3 coding sequence is TGTGCCAGCACTTTCGACCCTCGGCGGGGTCTTTATAGCAATCAGCCCCAGCATTTT. It codes for CASTFDPRRGLYSNQPQHF.

This clonotype was detected many times. The chain couples TRBV28 to TRBJ1-4, with 9 bases that match TRBD1. The trim removed 9 bases at V and 6 bases at J, leaving 8 bases unmatched. The germline V gene has CDR1 MDHEN and CDR2 SYDVKM. The CDR3 is made up of 14 amino acids. The CDR3 reads CASRAWDRDEKLFF. CDR3 DNA sequence: TGTGCCAGTCGAGCTTGGGACAGGGATGAAAAACTGTTTTTT.

There are a few counts of this clonotype. The chain recombines TRBV4-1 with TRBJ2-2; D might be TRBD2 (6 bases). Germline V CDR1 and CDR2: MGHRA, YSYEKL. The CDR3 runs to 15 residues. V lost 1 base, J lost 5 bases, and 11 bases lay in between. Written as DNA, the CDR3 is TGCGCCAGCAGCCAAGGAGCAGGGAGGACCGGGGAGCTGTTTTTT. It encodes CASSQGAGRTGELFF.

Many counts were recorded for this clonotype. This chain connects TRBV7-9 to TRBJ2-1; D is possibly TRBD2 (5 bases). V was clipped by 5 bases and J by 9 bases, with 11 bases between them. Germline lookup yields CDR1 SEHNR and CDR2 FQNEAQ (reference sequence). The CDR3 spans 12 residues. The CDR3 is CASSATRREQFF. CDR3 bases: TGTGCCAGCAGCGCCACTAGACGTGAGCAGTTCTTC.

The chain combines TRBV5-4 with TRBJ2-7; TRBD2 is a possible D gene (5 bases). This CDR3 has 15 residues. The germline V gene has CDR1 SGHNT and CDR2 YYREEE (reference sequence). V lost 2 bases, J lost 6 bases, and 18 bases lay in between. The CDR3 spells CASSFVSGSSTEQYF. CDR3 DNA: TGTGCCAGCAGCTTCGTAAGCGGTTCCTCTACCGAGCAGTACTTC.

The rearrangement joins TRBV7-9 to TRBJ2-5; no clear D. V dropped 5 bases and J dropped 2 bases, with 18 bases sitting between them. The germline V gene has CDR1 SEHNR and CDR2 FQNEAQ (reference sequence). The CDR3 length is 16 residues. In DNA, the CDR3 is TGTGCCAGCAGCACACAAAACGACGGCCCTCAAGAGACCCAGTACTTC. Residues: CASSTQNDGPQETQYF. The variable domain in full, completed from reference TRBV7-9 and TRBJ2-5, reads DTGVSQNPRHKITKRGQNVTFRCDPISEHNRLYWYRQTLGQGPEFLTYFQNEAQLEKSRLLSDRFSAERPKGSFSTLEIQRTEQGDSAMYLCASSTQNDGPQETQYFGPGTRLLVL.

The chain joins TRBV24-1 to TRBJ2-3; TRBD2 matches at 9 bases. CDR1 KGHDR and CDR2 SFDVKD come from the germline V gene. The length of the CDR3 is 17 residues. With V trimmed by 0 bases and J by 2 bases, 5 bases remained unmatched. DNA for the CDR3: TGTGCCACCAGTGATTTGGGAGCGGGAGGTACCACAGATACGCAGTATTTT. This sequence encodes CATSDLGAGGTTDTQYF.

This chain joins TRBV9 and TRBJ1-4, with D possibly TRBD1 on 6 matching bases. The CDR3 loop spans 15 amino acids. Germline V gives CDR1 SGDLS, CDR2 YYNGEE. V gave up 4 bases and J gave up 7 bases, with 17 bases separating them. The CDR3 DNA follows: TGTGCCAGCAGCACCTGGGGGGGGCGCAGTGAAAAACTGTTTTTT. Its protein product is CASSTWGGRSEKLFF.

On this clonotype itself: A clone one base away is much larger, so this may be a read error. The chain links TRBV20-1 to TRBJ2-3; 8 bases fit TRBD2. The CDR3 runs 14 residues. V shed 2 bases and J 4 bases; nucleotides not matched to a gene: 5. Germline V lookup: CDR1 DFQATT, CDR2 SNEGSKA (reference sequence). The CDR3 sequence: CSARPLGRADTQYF. The CDR3 bases are TGCAGTGCTAGACCCCTCGGGAGGGCAGATACGCAGTATTTT.

The table lists this clonotype with many counts. This chain links TRBV7-3 with TRBJ1-2; D is possibly TRBD1 (6 bases). V was clipped by 4 bases and J by 8 bases, with 26 bases between them. The CDR3 runs to 17 residues. Germline V gene sequence: CDR1 SGHTA, CDR2 FQGTGA. The CDR3 is CASSSPRTAILWDGYTF. CDR3 coding DNA: TGTGCCAGCAGCTCGCCCAGGACAGCCATACTTTGGGACGGCTACACCTTC.

The rearrangement uses TRBV11-2 and TRBJ2-3; the D gene is possibly TRBD2 (6 bases). Deletions cut 1 base from V and 2 bases from J, with 13 bases between. The germline gives CDR1 SGHAT, CDR2 FQNNGV. There are 16 residues in the CDR3. The CDR3 protein is CASSLVPGAITDTQYF. The CDR3 nucleotides read TGTGCCAGCAGCTTAGTCCCGGGAGCGATCACAGATACGCAGTATTTT. Full variable domain (rest looked up from reference TRBV11-2 and TRBJ2-3): EAGVAQSPRYKIIEKRQSVAFWCNPISGHATLYWYQQILGQGPKLLIQFQNNGVVDDSQLPKDRFSAERLKGVDSTLKIQPAKLEDSAVYLCASSLVPGAITDTQYFGPGTRLTVL.

The sample holds many counts of this clonotype. CDR3 bases: TGTGCCAGCAGTCCGGGCGCGGTGGGGACCCAGTACTTC. This gives the protein CASSPGAVGTQYF. This sequence joins TRBV27 and TRBJ2-5, with D unclear. Trimming stripped 5 bases from V and 7 bases from J, with 14 bases between. The CDR3 totals 13 residues. Germline assignment: CDR1 MNHEY and CDR2 SMNVEV (reference sequence).

This clonotype was seen only a few times. V usage is TRBV4-1 and J usage is TRBJ1-4; no clear D gene. Germline V gene sequence: CDR1 MGHRA, CDR2 YSYEKL. There are 16 residues in the CDR3. Trimming shortened V by 3 bases and J by 7 bases, and 18 bases separated the two germline ends. The CDR3 reads CASSHARALEGEKLFF. In DNA form, the CDR3 reads TGCGCCAGCAGCCACGCCCGGGCCCTTGAGGGTGAAAAACTGTTTTTT.

The table lists this clonotype with many counts. The chain carries TRBV7-2 and TRBJ1-2, with a possible D match to TRBD1 (5 bases). V gave up 5 bases and J gave up 6 bases, with 13 bases separating them. This CDR3 contains 13 residues. In germline, CDR1 is SGHTA, CDR2 FQGNSA. The CDR3 DNA sequence: TGTGCCAGCAGCCCTAGGGGACCCGATGGCTACACCTTC. Translating it yields CASSPRGPDGYTF.

This clonotype was recorded many times. The chain is built from TRBV2 and TRBJ1-1; perhaps TRBD1 as D (6 bases). The CDR3 extends over 15 amino acids. Between the trimmed V and J ends, which lost 2 bases and 0 bases, there was a span of 10 bases. Looked up from germline, CDR1 is SNHLY and CDR2 is FYNNEI. The CDR3 spells CASSEWGGLNTEAFF. The CDR3 bases are TGTGCCAGCAGTGAATGGGGGGGGCTGAACACTGAAGCTTTCTTT.

The chain employs TRBV3-1 and TRBJ2-5; no reliable D call. This CDR3 has 14 amino acids. Trimming removed 3 bases at V and 5 bases at J, with 13 bases between. Germline V gene lookup returns CDR1 LGHDT and CDR2 YNNKEL (reference sequence). CDR3 in amino acids: CASSHAISMETQYF. The CDR3, as DNA: TGTGCCAGCAGCCATGCTATATCGATGGAGACCCAGTACTTC.

This clonotype was recorded many times. The genes are TRBV30 and TRBJ1-5; D remains unclear. CDR1 is GTSNPN, CDR2 SVGIG, per germline (reference sequence). Trimming removed 0 bases from V and 2 bases from J, with 5 bases in between. CDR3 length equals 13 residues. CDR3 loop: CAWSVSGNQPQHF. For the CDR3, the DNA is TGTGCCTGGAGTGTAAGCGGCAATCAGCCCCAGCATTTT.

This clonotype was detected many times. The J gene is TRBJ1-4, the V gene TRBV4-1, with D possibly being TRBD1 (6 bases). CDR3 length: 17 amino acids. V was shortened by 4 bases and J by 3 bases, with 18 bases between the two germline ends. CDR1 and CDR2 from the germline V gene are MGHRA and YSYEKL. CDR3 bases: TGCGCCAGCAGCCTCTCACAGGGCCGGGGGGCTAATGAAAAACTGTTTTTT. This codes for CASSLSQGRGANEKLFF.

This clonotype was found many times. The V and J genes are TRBV6-1 and TRBJ2-2; D unclear. Germline assignment: CDR1 MNHNS and CDR2 SASEGT. The CDR3 has 14 amino acids. V was pared by 5 bases and J by 3 bases, with 10 bases between. CDR3 sequence: CASSPGSYTGELFF. CDR3 DNA sequence: TGTGCCAGCAGTCCCGGGTCTTACACCGGGGAGCTGTTTTTT.

In this sample, this clonotype turned up many times. The chain uses TRBV5-4 and TRBJ2-7; TRBD2 might be the D (6 bases). The V and J ends lost 2 bases and 3 bases respectively, with 15 bases between them. The CDR3 is 15 amino acids. The germline gives CDR1 SGHNT, CDR2 YYREEE (reference sequence). The CDR3 DNA reads as TGTGCCAGCAGCTTCCATTGGAGGGAAGACTACGAGCAGTACTTC. Protein sequence: CASSFHWREDYEQYF.

The chain uses TRBV6-4 and TRBJ2-1; 7 nucleotides match TRBD2. Trimming took 0 bases from V and 7 from J; bases not matched to a gene: 3. The CDR3 extends over 14 amino acids. Germline values: CDR1 MRHNA, CDR2 SNTAGT. The CDR3 loop is CASSDSPGGNEQFF. The CDR3 coding sequence is TGTGCCAGCAGTGACTCGCCCGGGGGGAATGAGCAGTTCTTC.

This chain links TRBV19 with TRBJ1-5; 7 positions agree with TRBD1. The CDR3 is 20 residues long. CDR1 is LNHDA and CDR2 is SQIVND in the germline V gene (reference sequence). Losses at the gene ends were 4 bases for V and 5 bases for J; bases not matched to a gene: 23. CDR3 sequence reads: CASSTDRVLRHSSGYQPQHF. The CDR3 DNA reads as TGTGCCAGTAGTACCGACAGGGTACTGCGTCATTCCTCTGGGTATCAGCCCCAGCATTTT.

The J gene is TRBJ2-1, the V gene TRBV7-3; the D is unclear. The V and J ends lost 0 bases and 8 bases respectively, with 8 bases between them. Germline CDR1 is SGHTA and CDR2 is FQGTGA. This CDR3 is built from 13 residues. This CDR3 reads CASSLTRGDEQFF. The DNA for the CDR3 is TGTGCCAGCAGCTTAACGCGTGGGGATGAGCAGTTCTTC.

At least ten counts were recorded for this clonotype. At one boundary the junction diverges from the germline segment, which might be a read error. V usage is TRBV5-1 and J usage is TRBJ1-1, with unresolved D. This CDR3 has 14 residues. Germline assignment: CDR1 SGHRS and CDR2 YFSETQ. The CDR3 region has the DNA TGCGCCAGTAGCTCCATAGAGGGTTGGACTGAAGCTTTCTTT. Its protein is CASSSIEGWTEAFF.

This clonotype has ten or more counts. The chain recombines TRBV27 with TRBJ1-2; 7 bases agree with TRBD1. J was trimmed by 0 bases and V by 3 bases; bases with no gene match: 7. Germline assignment: CDR1 MNHEY and CDR2 SMNVEV (reference sequence). CDR3 size: 16 residues. In DNA, the CDR3 is TGTGCCAGCAGTTTTTGGGGGGACAGAGCTAACTATGGCTACACCTTC. Amino acids: CASSFWGDRANYGYTF.

This clonotype was recorded many times. The chain carries TRBV12-3 or TRBV12-4 and TRBJ1-1; a weak D match, TRBD1 (5 bases). CDR3 length: 14 residues. V gave up 4 bases and J gave up 3 bases, with 12 bases separating them. CDR3 loop: CASSSQGTYTEAFF. The DNA for the CDR3 is TGTGCCAGCAGTTCTCAAGGGACCTACACTGAAGCTTTCTTT.

This clonotype was counted ten times or more. This chain connects TRBV24-1 to TRBJ2-2; perhaps TRBD1 as D (5 bases). In germline, CDR1 is KGHDR, CDR2 SFDVKD. The CDR3 totals 14 residues. The V gene lost 9 bases and the J gene lost 6 bases, with 16 bases spanning the gap. This CDR3 is CATGSPRVPGELFF. The CDR3 nucleotides are TGTGCCACCGGTTCACCCAGGGTACCCGGGGAGCTGTTTTTT.

This clonotype has a count of ten or more. The rearrangement joins TRBV5-1 to TRBJ2-1; TRBD2 agrees at 10 bases. Germline lookup yields CDR1 SGHRS and CDR2 YFSETQ. CDR3 length: 17 amino acids. The junction had 7 bases not matched to a gene; V was cut back by 4 bases and J by 0 bases. In nucleotides, the CDR3 is TGCGCCAGCAGCCCCCCACTAGCGGGACGCTCCTACAATGAGCAGTTCTTC. It translates to CASSPPLAGRSYNEQFF.